This note documents a single T cell receptor beta chain sequence. The antigen is undetermined. The treatment was: over 15 received Ad26.COV2.S at low or high dose, single or two shots; 5 received placebo; per-sample allocation not given. Sampling was done on day 63 after the first vaccine or placebo injection. V was pared by 1 base and J by 1 base, with 7 bases between. CDR3 length equals 14 residues. Germline V gene lookup returns CDR1 LNHDA and CDR2 SQIVND (reference sequence). Sequenced by immunoSEQ multiplex PCR; TCRdb stores in-frame clones only, minus some. The sample shows about 260,000 clones, around 88% of them seen only once. The data derive from a study of Ad26.COV2.S vaccination and SARS-CoV-2 variants. Across the whole study: Participants got Ad26.COV2.S intramuscularly, once or twice 56 days apart.

Findings and caveats of the study: Spike-specific TCR breadth in vaccine recipients exceeded that seen in placebo recipients.

Source: peripheral blood, taken in a trial of Ad26.COV2.S vaccine versus placebo. The V and J genes are TRBV19 and TRBJ1-1; TRBD1 might be the D (5 bases). The receptor was derived from a person between 18 and 59 years old who received the Ad26.COV2.S COVID-19 vaccine or a placebo. CDR3 nucleotide sequence: TGTGCCAGTAGTATAGGACAGTCGAACACTGAAGCTTTCTTT. It codes for CASSIGQSNTEAFF.